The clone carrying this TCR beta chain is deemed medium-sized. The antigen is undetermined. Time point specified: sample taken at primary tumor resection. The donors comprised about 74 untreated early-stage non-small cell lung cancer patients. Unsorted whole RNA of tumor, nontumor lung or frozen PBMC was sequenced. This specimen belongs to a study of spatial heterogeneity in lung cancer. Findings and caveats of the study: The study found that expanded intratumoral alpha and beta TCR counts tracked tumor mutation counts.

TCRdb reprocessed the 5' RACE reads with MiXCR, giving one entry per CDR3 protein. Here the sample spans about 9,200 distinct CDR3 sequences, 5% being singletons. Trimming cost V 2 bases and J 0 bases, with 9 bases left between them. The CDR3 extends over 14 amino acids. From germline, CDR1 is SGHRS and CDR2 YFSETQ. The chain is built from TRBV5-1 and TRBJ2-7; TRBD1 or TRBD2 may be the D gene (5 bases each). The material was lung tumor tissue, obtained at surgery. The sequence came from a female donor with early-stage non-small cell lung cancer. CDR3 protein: CASSFGADSYEQYF. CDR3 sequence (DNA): TGCGCCAGCAGCTTCGGGGCGGACTCCTACGAGCAGTACTTC.